This T cell receptor (beta chain) was recorded in a study of CD8 T cells in ankylosing spondylitis. Making the TCR beta libraries involved quantitative 5'-RACE with molecular barcodes. TCRdb re-called the 5' RACE reads through MiXCR, storing one row per CDR3 protein. Found here are 200,000 to 250,000 distinct CDR3 sequences, around 25% of them singletons; the top ten hold 5% to 8%. This clonotype was recorded many times. The antigen remains unidentified. CDR3 length: 14 amino acids. From germline, CDR1 is SQVTM and CDR2 ANQGSEA. V trimming: 7 bases; J trimming: 2 bases; junction bases outside the gene matches: 7. General study points: It was reported that disease-linked clones were significantly enriched in matched ankylosing spondylitis synovial fluid. Ankylosing spondylitis blood appeared to carry a characteristic TCR beta motif of roughly 8 highly homologous variants. Those disease-linked clones were CD8+; they were also relatively rare in peripheral blood.

The rearrangement links TRBV29-1 to TRBJ2-7, with 11 bases identical to TRBD1. The sample consisted of blood, either unsorted or a sorted T cell fraction (not recorded which). This sequence originates from a male donor with ankylosing spondylitis or in good health (not recorded which). The CDR3 sequence: CSAEGTGGPYEQYF. The CDR3, as DNA: TGCAGCGCCGAAGGGACAGGGGGTCCCTACGAGCAGTACTTC.